The 30 T cell receptor beta chains presented below share a single source sample, sequenced in a study of OX40 agonist ivuxolimab in advanced cancers. The library was made by the immunoSEQ multiplex PCR assay. TCRdb mirrors the immuneACCESS table, restricted to in-frame sequences. Some clones are absent from its copies; in checked studies, under half trace to an unresolved V gene, and the reason for the others is unknown. The sample table records 90,000 to 150,000 clones; more than 80% of these occur just once. The top ten clonotypes cover approximately 0.55% of the sample. The sample consisted of CD4+ or CD8+ T cells sorted from blood, taken in a trial of the OX40 agonist ivuxolimab. Every receptor here comes from an adult with an advanced solid tumor such as melanoma, head and neck, liver or kidney cancer.

The rearrangement uses TRBV7-2 and TRBJ1-2; tentatively, D is TRBD1 (5 bases). V lost 5 bases and J 2 bases, leaving 12 bases between the germline ends. Germline values: CDR1 SGHTA, CDR2 FQGNSA. The CDR3 has 14 residues. CDR3 amino acids: CASSLRDPNYGYTF. CDR3 DNA sequence: TGTGCCAGCAGCCTGCGGGACCCCAACTATGGCTACACCTTC.

V is TRBV19 and J is TRBJ1-1; 8 bases line up with TRBD1. The germline gives CDR1 LNHDA, CDR2 SQIVND (reference sequence). CDR3 length: 14 residues. The V segment lost 4 bases and the J segment 4 bases; nucleotides outside the gene matches: 5. The CDR3 region has the DNA TGTGCCAGTAGTAGAACAGGGGGAGGCACTGAAGCTTTCTTT. Translated, it gives CASSRTGGGTEAFF.

The V gene is TRBV5-1, the J gene TRBJ2-7, with D possibly being TRBD1 (5 bases). The CDR3 has 16 residues. CDR1 and CDR2 from the germline V gene are SGHRS and YFSETQ. Deletions cut 1 base from V and 4 bases from J, with 18 bases between. CDR3 DNA sequence: TGCGCCAGCAGCTTGTATAGGGGATTCTCAAAGTACGAGCAGTACTTC. Protein sequence: CASSLYRGFSKYEQYF. Filled out from reference TRBV5-1 and TRBJ2-7, the complete variable domain reads KAGVTQTPRYLIKTRGQQVTLSCSPISGHRSVSWYQQTPGQGLQFLFEYFSETQRNKGNFPGRFSGRQFSNSRSEMNVSTLELGDSALYLCASSLYRGFSKYEQYFGPGTRLTVT.

The chain links TRBV28 to TRBJ2-5; 9 positions agree with TRBD1. The end of the DNA fits TRBJ2-7 better, so the J call may be wrong. The CDR3 is made up of 17 amino acids. Germline V lookup: CDR1 MDHEN, CDR2 SYDVKM. The CDR3 region is CASSLKPGQGISYEQYF. CDR3 bases: TGTGCCAGCAGTTTAAAACCGGGACAGGGAATCTCCTACGAGCAGTACTTC.

The chain recombines TRBV10-3 with TRBJ1-2; D not certain. The CDR3 length is 14 residues. V was clipped by 0 bases and J by 6 bases, with 11 bases between them. Germline loops: CDR1 ENHRY, CDR2 SYGVKD. The chain's CDR3 is CAISESEGGHGYTF. The CDR3, as DNA: TGTGCCATCAGTGAGTCGGAAGGAGGCCATGGCTACACCTTC.

The rearrangement joins TRBV30 to TRBJ2-5; D call uncertain. Trimming took 5 bases from V and 5 from J, leaving 9 bases between them. This CDR3 is built from 11 residues. Per germline, CDR1 GTSNPN and CDR2 SVGIG (reference sequence). CDR3 protein: CAWGVGETQYF. CDR3 nucleotides: TGTGCCTGGGGGGTAGGGGAGACCCAGTACTTC.

The CDR3 region has the DNA TGTGCCATCAGCCCGACAGGGGTCGACTACGAGCAGTACTTC. Its translation is CAISPTGVDYEQYF. The chain carries TRBV10-3 and TRBJ2-7; 8 nucleotides line up with TRBD1. Germline loops: CDR1 ENHRY, CDR2 SYGVKD. J gave up 3 bases and V 6 bases, and 7 bases lay outside the gene matches. CDR3 length: 14 residues.

The chain joins TRBV9 to TRBJ2-7; D might be TRBD1 (6 bases). This CDR3 has 14 amino acids. V lost 3 bases and J 2 bases, leaving 12 bases between the germline ends. The germline gives CDR1 SGDLS, CDR2 YYNGEE. CDR3 amino acids: CASSDDRIPYEQYF. In DNA form, the CDR3 reads TGTGCCAGCAGCGACGACAGGATTCCCTACGAGCAGTACTTC.

J is TRBJ1-1 and V is TRBV2; D is unclear. Germline CDR1 is SNHLY and CDR2 is FYNNEI. Trimming removed 4 bases from V and 8 bases from J, with 11 bases in between. This CDR3 is 12 amino acids long. The CDR3 DNA is TGTGCCAGCAGTGCCCGGAGAGCCGAAGCTTTCTTT. It encodes CASSARRAEAFF.

This chain connects TRBV28 to TRBJ1-2; 9 nucleotides line up with TRBD1. The V gene's germline CDR1 is MDHEN and CDR2 SYDVKM. V gave up 7 bases and J gave up 3 bases; unmatched junction bases: 6. CDR3 size: 14 residues. In DNA form, the CDR3 reads TGTGCCAGCATCCTACAGGGGGCGGACTATGGCTACACCTTC. It encodes CASILQGADYGYTF.

V gene TRBV9 combines with J gene TRBJ1-4; D not certain. The CDR3 loop spans 16 amino acids. CDR1 is SGDLS, CDR2 YYNGEE, per germline. The V and J ends lost 0 bases and 0 bases respectively, with 9 bases between them. In DNA form, the CDR3 reads TGTGCCAGCAGCGTAGACCCCAAGCCAACTAATGAAAAACTGTTTTTT. The encoded protein is CASSVDPKPTNEKLFF. The full variable domain, rest sourced from reference TRBV9 and TRBJ1-4, is DSGVTQTPKHLITATGQRVTLRCSPRSGDLSVYWYQQSLDQGLQFLIQYYNGEERAKGNILERFSAQQFPDLHSELNLSSLELGDSALYFCASSVDPKPTNEKLFFGSGTQLSVL.

This chain links TRBV9 with TRBJ2-3; 7 bases align to TRBD2. Looked up from germline, CDR1 is SGDLS and CDR2 is YYNGEE. This CDR3 spans 15 amino acids. V gave up 3 bases and J gave up 2 bases; unmatched junction bases: 6. The DNA of the CDR3 is TGTGCCAGCAGCGCGACGGGGGGACCCACAGATACGCAGTATTTT. This sequence encodes CASSATGGPTDTQYF.

V gene TRBV27 combines with J gene TRBJ1-4; D gene ambiguous. CDR3 length: 14 residues. Germline V lookup: CDR1 MNHEY, CDR2 SMNVEV (reference sequence). V was pared by 3 bases and J by 8 bases, with 13 bases between. The DNA of the CDR3 is TGTGCCAGCAGTTTCGGATACAAGGGAGAAAAACTGTTTTTT. It encodes CASSFGYKGEKLFF.

The chain combines TRBV28 with TRBJ2-7; TRBD1 matches 7 bases. The CDR3 totals 14 residues. CDR1 is MDHEN and CDR2 is SYDVKM in the germline V gene. The V and J ends lost 5 bases and 2 bases, in that order; junction bases with no gene match: 6. The CDR3 reads CASSISGTAYEQYF. CDR3 nucleotides: TGTGCCAGCAGTATTTCCGGGACAGCCTACGAGCAGTACTTC.

The chain has TRBV7-2 and TRBJ2-6, with 7 bases fitting TRBD1. Looked up from germline, CDR1 is SGHTA and CDR2 is FQGNSA. The CDR3 consists of 17 residues. V dropped 3 bases and J dropped 0; count of bases not matched to a gene: 5. Written as DNA, the CDR3 is TGTGCCAGCAGCTTTAGCCGGGACAGCTCTGGGGCCAACGTCCTGACTTTC. It encodes CASSFSRDSSGANVLTF. Based on the CDR3 plus reference TRBV7-2 and TRBJ2-6, the full variable domain is GAGVSQSPSNKVTEKGKDVELRCDPISGHTALYWYRQSLGQGLEFLIYFQGNSAPDKSGLPSDRFSAERTGGSVSTLTIQRTQQEDSAVYLCASSFSRDSSGANVLTFGAGSRLTVL.

In nucleotides, the CDR3 is TGTGCCAGCAGCCAGACAGGGGTAGGCTCCTACGAGCAGTACTTC. Translating it yields CASSQTGVGSYEQYF. This rearrangement joins TRBV4-2 to TRBJ2-7; 8 nucleotides align to TRBD1. CDR3 length: 15 residues. Unmatched junction bases numbered 4, after V lost 3 bases and J lost 0 bases. Looked up from germline, CDR1 is LGHNA and CDR2 is YNFKEQ.

This chain connects TRBV30 to TRBJ2-5; the D gene is possibly TRBD1 (5 bases). Germline loops: CDR1 GTSNPN, CDR2 SVGIG (reference sequence). The V end lost 4 bases, the J end lost 5 bases, and 14 bases lay between the germline ends. CDR3 size: 13 residues. The CDR3 region is CAWTARQRETQYF. The CDR3 bases are TGTGCCTGGACTGCCAGACAGAGGGAGACCCAGTACTTC.

The chain uses TRBV6-5 and TRBJ1-4; D is ambiguous. The CDR3 has 15 amino acids. V lost 6 bases and J lost 0, with 11 bases in between. Germline V gives CDR1 MNHEY, CDR2 SVGAGI. CDR3 amino acids: CASSLTASTNEKLFF. The CDR3 region has the DNA TGTGCCAGCAGCCTAACAGCCTCAACTAATGAAAAACTGTTTTTT.

The V and J genes are TRBV5-5 and TRBJ1-5; the D is unclear. Trimming left V 1 base short and J 0 bases short, with 8 bases between. Germline-derived CDR1 and CDR2 are SGHKS and YYEKEE (reference sequence). The CDR3 runs to 15 residues. This chain's CDR3 is CASSLLGDSNQPQHF. As DNA, the CDR3 is TGTGCCAGCAGCTTGTTGGGTGATAGCAATCAGCCCCAGCATTTT.

V gene TRBV28 combines with J gene TRBJ2-3; 7 bases align to TRBD1. The V and J ends lost 6 bases and 1 base, in that order; junction bases with no gene match: 7. Germline CDR1 reads MDHEN; CDR2 reads SYDVKM. The CDR3 loop spans 15 amino acids. CDR3 protein: CASSSQGHGTDTQYF. CDR3 sequence (DNA): TGTGCCAGCAGCTCACAGGGGCACGGCACAGATACGCAGTATTTT.

The chain joins TRBV19 to TRBJ2-5; no clear D gene. Germline values: CDR1 LNHDA, CDR2 SQIVND (reference sequence). This CDR3 spans 15 amino acids. V was pared by 0 bases and J by 0 bases, with 8 bases between. The CDR3, as DNA: TGTGCCAGTAGTATAGACGGTGCTTACCAAGAGACCCAGTACTTC. It codes for CASSIDGAYQETQYF.

The chain has TRBV30 and TRBJ2-4; D not certain. The CDR3 has 15 amino acids. CDR1 and CDR2 from the germline V gene are GTSNPN and SVGIG (reference sequence). V dropped 1 base and J dropped 0 bases, with 10 bases sitting between them. The CDR3 loop reads CAWSGVSEAKNIQYF. CDR3 coding DNA: TGTGCCTGGAGTGGCGTATCCGAAGCCAAAAACATTCAGTACTTC.

This clone turned up a few times. This sequence joins TRBV9 and TRBJ2-7, with D perhaps TRBD2 (6 bases). The CDR3 is made up of 16 amino acids. V was cut by 4 bases and J by 0 bases, with 17 bases left in between. CDR1 is SGDLS, CDR2 YYNGEE, per germline. The CDR3 DNA sequence: TGTGCCAGCAGCCCCCGTGGAGGGATAAGCTCCTACGAGCAGTACTTC. Translated: CASSPRGGISSYEQYF.

This chain uses TRBV27 with TRBJ2-7, with unresolved D. Looked up from germline, CDR1 is MNHEY and CDR2 is SMNVEV (reference sequence). This CDR3 comprises 12 residues. V shed 6 bases and J shed 4 bases, with 10 bases lying between them. The CDR3: CASRTAYYEQYF. The CDR3, as DNA: TGTGCCAGCAGGACGGCCTATTACGAGCAGTACTTC.

The count of this clone is one. V and J are TRBV30 and TRBJ2-1; 8 bases match TRBD2. The CDR3 is made up of 17 amino acids. V shed 4 bases and J 3 bases; nucleotides not matched to a gene: 14. The V gene's germline CDR1 is GTSNPN and CDR2 SVGIG (reference sequence). CDR3 loop: CAWIDRGGRGGYNEQFF. DNA of the CDR3: TGTGCCTGGATTGATCGGGGGGGCCGGGGAGGCTACAATGAGCAGTTCTTC.

This clone has only a few counts. This chain links TRBV7-9 with TRBJ1-5, with D hard to call. Germline V gene data show CDR1 as SEHNR and CDR2 as FQNEAQ (reference sequence). V was clipped by 10 bases and J by 2 bases, with 12 bases between them. The CDR3 is made up of 13 amino acids. CDR3 region: CATAGQGNQPQHF. Here the CDR3 DNA reads TGTGCCACTGCGGGCCAGGGCAATCAGCCCCAGCATTTT.

J is TRBJ1-6 and V is TRBV25-1, with D possibly being TRBD1 (6 bases). The V end lost 1 base, the J end lost 4 bases, and 11 bases lay between the germline ends. The CDR3 extends over 16 amino acids. From germline, CDR1 is MGHDK and CDR2 SYGVNS. Here the CDR3 DNA reads TGTGCCAGCAGTGAATCGAGGGGGGGGTATAATTCACCCCTCCACTTT. This sequence encodes CASSESRGGYNSPLHF.

The chain uses TRBV18 and TRBJ1-2, with D possibly TRBD1 on 5 matching bases. The V end was cut by 2 bases, the J end by 6 bases, with 7 bases between. Germline-derived CDR1 and CDR2 are KGHSH and LQKENI. The CDR3 runs 12 residues. The chain's CDR3 is CASSPKQDGYTF. CDR3 nucleotide sequence: TGTGCCAGCTCACCAAAACAGGATGGCTACACCTTC.

V and J are TRBV4-1 and TRBJ2-4; 9 bases agree with TRBD1. The trim removed 1 base at V and 6 bases at J, leaving 7 bases unmatched. This CDR3 contains 16 residues. Germline V gene sequence: CDR1 MGHRA, CDR2 YSYEKL. For the CDR3, the DNA is TGCGCCAGCAGCCAAGTTGGACAGGGGTGGGGAAACATTCAGTACTTC. Translating it yields CASSQVGQGWGNIQYF.

This clone was found once. CDR3 DNA: TGTGCCAGCAGCTTAGGGGTCGTCAAGGAAAAACTGTTTTTT. This codes for CASSLGVVKEKLFF. This chain uses TRBV7-2 with TRBJ1-4; D is ambiguous. V lost 1 base and J lost 8, with 11 bases in between. Germline V CDR1 and CDR2: SGHTA, FQGNSA. The CDR3 is 14 residues long.